One sample yielded the 20 T cell receptor beta chains listed below, sequenced in a study of T-cell memory formation after mild COVID-19. TCRdb called the 5' RACE reads again in MiXCR, with one record for every CDR3 protein. The repertoire has fewer than 140,000 distinct CDR3 sequences, roughly 12% of them found once; the top ten carry around 30%. Sequencing used PBMCs or a T cell subset sorted from them (not recorded which). All receptors derive from an adult woman who had mild COVID-19 (a few samples of this study predate the infection). Cell type and time point are not known.

V gene TRBV5-1 combines with J gene TRBJ1-1, with a tentative D call TRBD1 (5 bases). From germline, CDR1 is SGHRS and CDR2 YFSETQ. V lost 2 bases and J lost 1, with 9 bases in between. The CDR3 extends over 14 amino acids. The CDR3 loop reads CASSFGGTNTEAFF. The CDR3 DNA reads as TGCGCCAGCAGCTTCGGGGGAACGAACACTGAAGCTTTCTTT. Full variable domain (outside the CDR3, taken from reference TRBV5-1 and TRBJ1-1): KAGVTQTPRYLIKTRGQQVTLSCSPISGHRSVSWYQQTPGQGLQFLFEYFSETQRNKGNFPGRFSGRQFSNSRSEMNVSTLELGDSALYLCASSFGGTNTEAFFGQGTRLTVV.

The rearrangement uses TRBV4-1 and TRBJ1-2; a possible D gene is TRBD1 (6 bases). The CDR3 contains 14 residues. Germline V gives CDR1 MGHRA, CDR2 YSYEKL. The germline V and J ends were trimmed by 4 bases and 3 bases, with 12 bases remaining between them. CDR3: CASSPGGGHYGYTF. DNA for the CDR3: TGCGCCAGCAGCCCCGGGGGGGGGCACTATGGCTACACCTTC.

There are a few counts of this clonotype. The genes are TRBV11-2 and TRBJ2-7, with D uncertain. Germline values: CDR1 SGHAT, CDR2 FQNNGV. V lost 2 bases to trimming and J lost 7 bases, with 18 bases between them. CDR3 length equals 15 residues. CDR3 coding DNA: TGTGCCAGCAGCTTACCCGCCGCGGCTACCGTTGAGCAGTACTTC. Protein sequence: CASSLPAAATVEQYF.

The J gene is TRBJ2-1, the V gene TRBV4-1; 14 positions agree with TRBD2. V lost 1 base and J lost 7; bases outside the gene matches: 0. Germline CDR1 reads MGHRA; CDR2 reads YSYEKL. The CDR3 runs 15 residues. CDR3 bases: TGCGCCAGCAGCCAAGGACTAGCGGGAGGGAATGAGCAGTTCTTC. The encoded protein is CASSQGLAGGNEQFF.

This chain joins TRBV19 and TRBJ2-1, with 9 nucleotides matching TRBD2. This CDR3 spans 14 amino acids. CDR1 is LNHDA and CDR2 is SQIVND in the germline V gene (reference sequence). The J segment lost 1 base and the V segment lost 7 bases, leaving 2 bases of the junction unmatched. CDR3 amino acids: CASNLAGSYNEQFF. As DNA, the CDR3 is TGTGCCAGTAACCTAGCGGGATCCTACAATGAGCAGTTCTTC.

The gene calls are TRBV9 and TRBJ2-2; 7 bases are a match to TRBD1. V lost 0 bases, J lost 10 bases, and 9 bases stayed unmatched. Germline CDR1 SGDLS, CDR2 YYNGEE. CDR3 size: 15 residues. Here the CDR3 reads CASSVGGTARSELFF. CDR3 nucleotides: TGTGCCAGCAGCGTAGGAGGGACAGCGCGATCGGAGCTGTTTTTT.

The chain carries TRBV7-8 and TRBJ2-3; 9 nucleotides agree with TRBD2. The CDR3 extends over 18 amino acids. Looked up from germline, CDR1 is SGHVS and CDR2 is FQNEAQ. Trimming at V came to 2 bases and at J to 6 bases, leaving 15 bases not matched to a gene. CDR3 loop: CASSLTPFEREVPDTQYF. The CDR3 region has the DNA TGTGCCAGCAGCTTAACCCCTTTCGAGCGGGAGGTCCCGGATACGCAGTATTTT.

This chain links TRBV7-2 with TRBJ2-3, with 10 bases aligning to TRBD2. The V gene's germline CDR1 is SGHTA and CDR2 FQGNSA. The length of the CDR3 is 18 residues. The ends lost 4 bases at V and 3 bases at J; junction bases unmatched: 13. The DNA for the CDR3 is TGTGCCAGCAGCTCCCGACAGCGGGAGGGTGTTCGAACAGATACGCAGTATTTT. Protein: CASSSRQREGVRTDTQYF. The full variable domain, in which reference TRBV7-2 and TRBJ2-3 provide the parts outside the CDR3, is GAGVSQSPSNKVTEKGKDVELRCDPISGHTALYWYRQSLGQGLEFLIYFQGNSAPDKSGLPSDRFSAERTGGSVSTLTIQRTQQEDSAVYLCASSSRQREGVRTDTQYFGPGTRLTVL.

V is TRBV27 and J is TRBJ2-7; maybe TRBD2 (6 bases). In germline, CDR1 is MNHEY, CDR2 SMNVEV (reference sequence). This CDR3 comprises 13 residues. Trimming shortened V by 6 bases and J by 2 bases, and 11 bases separated the two germline ends. The CDR3 coding sequence is TGTGCCAGCAGCGGGGGTATCGCCTACGAGCAGTACTTC. This encodes CASSGGIAYEQYF.

The V and J genes are TRBV9 and TRBJ1-2; unclear D gene. Trimming removed 3 bases at V and 0 bases at J, with 18 bases between. Germline V lookup: CDR1 SGDLS, CDR2 YYNGEE. The CDR3 contains 17 residues. CDR3 sequence reads: CASSASYPIQTNYGYTF. CDR3 in DNA: TGTGCCAGCAGCGCTTCGTACCCCATCCAAACTAACTATGGCTACACCTTC.

The chain employs TRBV24-1 and TRBJ2-3; TRBD1 matches 9 bases. The germline CDR1 and CDR2 sequences are KGHDR and SFDVKD. Losses at the gene ends were 3 bases for V and 2 bases for J; bases not matched to a gene: 5. There are 16 residues in the CDR3. DNA for the CDR3: TGTGCCACCAGTGATAGGGACAGGGCCCTCACAGATACGCAGTATTTT. Translation: CATSDRDRALTDTQYF.

The chain joins TRBV28 to TRBJ2-3; 9 bases agree with TRBD1. The germline V gene encodes CDR1 MDHEN and CDR2 SYDVKM. The CDR3 totals 17 residues. J was trimmed by 2 bases and V by 2 bases; bases with no gene match: 8. The CDR3 sequence: CASSLHSGTGFTDTQYF. CDR3 DNA: TGTGCCAGCAGTTTACACTCCGGGACAGGGTTCACAGATACGCAGTATTTT.

This chain links TRBV12-3 or TRBV12-4 with TRBJ2-7; 8 bases map to TRBD1. This CDR3 has 18 residues. Unmatched junction bases numbered 19, after V lost 4 bases and J lost 5 bases. The CDR3 is CASSSVGGQEIPPHEQYF. CDR3 in DNA: TGTGCCAGCAGTTCAGTTGGGGGACAGGAGATTCCACCCCACGAGCAGTACTTC.

The CDR3 DNA is TGTGCCAGCAGCCTGCGGGACAGGGGGTATAAAGAGACCCAGTACTTC. Residues: CASSLRDRGYKETQYF. The J gene is TRBJ2-5, the V gene TRBV7-8; 11 bases line up with TRBD1. Trimming took 5 bases from V and 3 from J; bases not matched to a gene: 8. Germline-derived CDR1 and CDR2 are SGHVS and FQNEAQ. The CDR3 contains 16 residues.

This chain joins TRBV6-1 and TRBJ2-2; the D is unclear. V lost 2 bases, J lost 3 bases, and 7 bases lay in between. The CDR3 has 14 residues. Per germline, CDR1 MNHNS and CDR2 SASEGT. The CDR3 spells CASSEIGDTGELFF. In nucleotides, the CDR3 is TGTGCCAGCAGTGAAATAGGAGACACCGGGGAGCTGTTTTTT.

This clonotype was counted a few times. The chain has TRBV9 and TRBJ1-1; 9 bases line up with TRBD1. Trimming removed 1 base from V and 7 bases from J; junction bases left unmatched: 14. Per the germline V gene, CDR1 is SGDLS and CDR2 is YYNGEE. The CDR3 length is 17 residues. The CDR3, as DNA: TGTGCCAGCAGCGTAACCCGGGACAGGGACTCCCACGGTGAAGCTTTCTTT. Translation gives CASSVTRDRDSHGEAFF.

The genes are TRBV27 and TRBJ2-7, with D perhaps matching TRBD1 or TRBD2 (5 bases each). The CDR3 totals 17 residues. V was shortened by 0 bases and J by 2 bases, with 17 bases between the two germline ends. CDR1 and CDR2 (germline): MNHEY, SMNVEV (reference sequence). DNA for the CDR3: TGTGCCAGCAGTTTATCGGGGACCTCCTTCCCTCCCTACGAGCAGTACTTC. Translating it yields CASSLSGTSFPPYEQYF.

This rearrangement joins TRBV20-1 to TRBJ2-7; no reliable D call. V gave up 3 bases and J gave up 0 bases, with 9 bases separating them. In germline, CDR1 is DFQATT, CDR2 SNEGSKA (reference sequence). CDR3 length: 13 amino acids. The CDR3 DNA is TGCAGTGCTAGGGGCCTAACCTCCTACGAGCAGTACTTC. Its protein is CSARGLTSYEQYF.

This clonotype has a handful of counts. The chain uses TRBV9 and TRBJ2-7; no clear D gene. The V gene lost 0 bases and the J gene lost 7 bases, with 14 bases spanning the gap. This CDR3 is 14 amino acids long. Germline V gives CDR1 SGDLS, CDR2 YYNGEE. The CDR3 coding sequence is TGTGCCAGCAGCGTAGGGTCAGGTCCAAGGGAGCAGTACTTC. It is translated as CASSVGSGPREQYF. The full variable domain, with the rest looked up from reference TRBV9 and TRBJ2-7, is DSGVTQTPKHLITATGQRVTLRCSPRSGDLSVYWYQQSLDQGLQFLIQYYNGEERAKGNILERFSAQQFPDLHSELNLSSLELGDSALYFCASSVGSGPREQYFGPGTRLTVT.

This clonotype has a handful of counts. The chain combines TRBV7-9 with TRBJ2-5; weak D call: TRBD2 (5 bases). The CDR3 length is 14 residues. CDR1 is SEHNR and CDR2 is FQNEAQ in the germline V gene (reference sequence). V dropped 1 base and J dropped 5 bases, with 11 bases sitting between them. CDR3 sequence: CASSLGGLTETQYF. The CDR3 DNA follows: TGTGCCAGCAGCTTAGGAGGACTGACGGAGACCCAGTACTTC.